This TCR beta chain was profiled in a study of prognosis after radiotherapy for stage I lung cancer (TCRdb year 2021). With respect to the entire study: Around 19 stage I NSCLC patients were enrolled in Nanjing, China, between early 2018 and January 2019. Stage I lung tumors that were newly diagnosed and primary were found in about 15 patients, while about 5 patients had oligometastatic NSCLC after surgical resection of the primary tumor. All patients were considered medically inoperable, owing to comorbidities in more than 10 and refusal of surgery in about seven. Ages in the cohort of about a dozen men and a handful of women ranged from roughly 50 to 90 years, with a median of 74. Squamous cell carcinoma histology was identified in 7 or 8 patients, and adenocarcinoma histology was identified in some 11 patients. SBRT was delivered in 3 to 5 fractions with a biologically effective dose of at least 100 Gy, and image-guided IMRT or VMAT was used for delivery. In every patient, SBRT was given without any concurrent therapy. Distant metastases were developed by four of the 19 patients after SBRT, at a median of around seven months, whereas no significant progression was observed in the other 15 patients. Peripheral blood TCR beta repertoires were profiled in stage I NSCLC patients before and after stereotactic body radiotherapy, and the study then linked these repertoires to distant failure. The study sequenced around 40 blood samples from 19 patients, one before and one after SBRT per patient. The study at large found these results: After SBRT, the number of unique TCR clones decreased (median approximately 10,000 before versus some 6,400 after; Wilcoxon paired P=0.011). Limitations of the study included a small cohort and short follow-up, and the study findings need independent validation. All reported P values were unadjusted for multiple comparisons. Post-SBRT Shannon entropy and its change from baseline were lower in patients who developed distant metastases; baseline Shannon entropy was not associated with metastases. TRBV and TRBJ usage frequencies reportedly varied with metastasis status, involving two V genes at baseline and roughly 9 V and two J genes after SBRT. Whether the expanded TCR clones were tumor-specific was not determined.

Notes on this clonotype: This clone's antigen is unknown. The limits of the CDR3 on the DNA are not certain, so only TCRdb's listed CDR3 is given.

Two rounds of multiplex PCR were used to amplify the TCR beta CDR3 region from genomic DNA. The first PCR round used primers specific to each TRBV and TRBJ gene, with sequences filed in Chinese patent CN105087789A. Universal primers were used in the second round of PCR. The Roche High Pure PCR Template Preparation Kit was used to extract genomic DNA from frozen PBMCs. Libraries were sequenced paired-end with 151 bp reads on an Illumina HiSeq 3000. The published analysis was carried out like this. CutAdapt was used to discard raw reads that did not contain the multiplex PCR primer sequences. PEAR was used to merge high-quality paired reads into contigs. By alignment to reference sequences, MiXCR assigned TRB V, D and J gene segments to each contig. CDR3 sequences were clustered by base quality and sequence similarity to remove sequencing errors. Diversity was measured as Shannon entropy normalized by the natural log of productive TCR sequence number. Clonality was defined as one minus Shannon entropy divided by the natural log of the number of unique clonotypes. The Youden index of ROC curves was used to select progression-free survival cut-offs for repertoire metrics, and analyses were performed in R 3.5.3. TCRdb trimmed public reads at Q25 via fastp, called clones via MiXCR and kept in-frame beta chains. Each record represents a unique CDR3 protein, reported with the most common genes and DNA among its rows. The V and J calls were not made by the authors but by TCRdb's processing. The sample contains about 15,000 distinct CDR3 sequences, around 32% of them found a single time. The leading ten clones occupy roughly 23% of the sample.

A history of other malignancies or of prior chemotherapy or radiotherapy was absent in all patients, and node-negative disease was shown on CT and PET/CT in all patients. At each of the two time points, around 6 milliliters of peripheral venous blood were collected into EDTA tubes. Ficoll-Paque Plus density-gradient centrifugation was used to isolate PBMCs. Samples were stored at -80°C immediately after collection until analysis. Per the germline V gene, MNHNS is the CDR1 and SASEGT is the CDR2. The CDR3 sequence holds 22 residues, the cysteine and phenylalanine included. This receptor was identified in a donor over 45 with non-small cell lung cancer. This specimen was PBMCs, taken before or after stereotactic body radiation therapy (not recorded which). The V and J segments used are TRBV6-1 and TRBJ2-1; the table assigns TRBD2, which was not confirmed against the DNA. CDR3 reads: CASRGDSAMYLCASRHFNEQFF.